Listed here are 32 T cell receptor beta chains from one sample, sequenced in a study of T-cell reconstitution after alpha-beta-depleted transplantation in children listed by TCRdb under 2016. The treatment or condition label of this sample denotes: allogeneic hematopoietic cell transplantation with graft depleted of TCRalphabeta T cells and CD19 B cells. The library was obtained by PCR. Instrument used: Illumina HiSeq 2500. Molecular barcoding was employed in the preparation of TCR libraries, with unique molecular identifiers being used to normalize TCRbeta repertoire quantification. TCRdb's own reprocessing of the public reads used fastp at Q25 and MiXCR and kept productive beta chains. Records with the same CDR3 protein are collapsed into one entry carrying the most frequent genes and DNA. Present in this sample are 200,000 or so distinct CDR3 sequences, approximately 6.3% of which were seen just once. Of the sample, roughly 6% is held by the ten largest clones.

Source: PBMCs, taken before TCRalphabeta/CD19-depleted stem cell transplant. All receptors derive from a boy aged 2 to 10 with acute lymphoblastic leukemia, due to receive a stem cell transplant.

The table lists this clonotype with a few counts. The chain is built from TRBV20-1 and TRBJ2-1; tentatively, D is TRBD1 or TRBD2 (7 bases each). The ends were cut back, 3 bases at V and 10 bases at J, with 13 bases in the middle. The CDR3 length is 12 residues. Germline lookup yields CDR1 DFQATT and CDR2 SNEGSKA (reference sequence). The CDR3 sequence is CSASRGREEQFF. CDR3 DNA sequence: TGCAGTGCTAGTAGGGGGCGGGAGGAGCAGTTCTTC.

This clonotype has just a few counts. The chain couples TRBV19 to TRBJ2-5; D possibly matches TRBD1 or TRBD2 (6 bases each). The V gene lost 1 base and the J gene lost 4 bases, with 16 bases spanning the gap. The CDR3 consists of 16 residues. CDR1 is LNHDA, CDR2 SQIVND, per germline (reference sequence). The DNA for the CDR3 is TGTGCCAGTAGTATAGCGGGGGCTTCGGGGAGAGAGACCCAGTACTTC. Its translation is CASSIAGASGRETQYF. The full variable domain, completed using reference TRBV19 and TRBJ2-5, is DGGITQSPKYLFRKEGQNVTLSCEQNLNHDAMYWYRQDPGQGLRLIYYSQIVNDFQKGDIAEGYSVSREKKESFPLTVTSAQKNPTAFYLCASSIAGASGRETQYFGPGTRLLVL.

This clonotype was counted many times. The rearrangement uses TRBV28 and TRBJ1-1, with D possibly TRBD1 on 5 matching bases. V lost 5 bases and J lost 4, with 11 bases in between. The CDR3 totals 13 residues. Germline V gives CDR1 MDHEN, CDR2 SYDVKM. CDR3 protein: CASSPGTTTEAFF. Here the CDR3 DNA reads TGTGCCAGCAGTCCTGGGACTACCACTGAAGCTTTCTTT.

The chain uses TRBV21-1 and TRBJ1-5. TRBV21-1 is a known pseudogene. The CDR3 sequence is 15 residues long. CDR3 in DNA: TGTGCCAGCAGCAACGAGTTAAATAGCAATCAGCCCCAGCATTTT. Translating it yields CASSNELNSNQPQHF.

This clonotype has at least ten counts. V gene TRBV12-5 combines with J gene TRBJ2-1; 9 nucleotides agree with TRBD2. CDR1 and CDR2 (germline): LGHNT, FRNRAP. J lost 5 bases, V lost 8 bases, and 7 bases had no gene match. CDR3 length equals 14 residues. The CDR3 bases are TGTGCTAGTTCTGGCGGGGGGGCCCACAATGAGCAGTTCTTC. Translating gives CASSGGGAHNEQFF.

This clonotype was found many times. The chain has TRBV7-9 and TRBJ2-5; 7 positions match TRBD2. V shed 5 bases, J shed 1 base, and the junction held 4 bases outside the gene matches. The CDR3 has 14 amino acids. Germline CDR1 and CDR2: SEHNR and FQNEAQ (reference sequence). CDR3 nucleotides: TGTGCCAGCAGCCCCCCTAGCGGCCAAGAGACCCAGTACTTC. Translated: CASSPPSGQETQYF.

Many counts were recorded for this clonotype. The rearrangement joins TRBV12-3 or TRBV12-4 to TRBJ1-1; TRBD1 aligns across 7 bases. CDR3 length: 14 residues. V dropped 6 bases and J dropped 1; count of bases not matched to a gene: 5. CDR3 nucleotide sequence: TGTGCCAGCAGGCCCACAGGGGCGAACACTGAAGCTTTCTTT. It encodes CASRPTGANTEAFF.

This clonotype came up many times. The rearrangement links TRBV3-1 to TRBJ2-1, with TRBD2 identical over 10 bases. Unmatched junction bases numbered 11, after V lost 1 base and J lost 8 bases. The CDR3 consists of 17 residues. Germline V gene lookup returns CDR1 LGHDT and CDR2 YNNKEL (reference sequence). CDR3 nucleotide sequence: TGTGCCAGCAGCCAAGCCCAGCTAGCGGGAGATGGCGATGAGCAGTTCTTC. The encoded protein is CASSQAQLAGDGDEQFF.

This clonotype was picked up many times. This sequence joins TRBV5-1 and TRBJ2-1, with a weak D call TRBD1 (5 bases). Germline loops: CDR1 SGHRS, CDR2 YFSETQ. V was shortened by 0 bases and J by 5 bases, with 9 bases between the two germline ends. The CDR3 spans 14 residues. In DNA form, the CDR3 reads TGCGCCAGCAGCTTGGACAGGACCGACAATGAGCAGTTCTTC. It specifies CASSLDRTDNEQFF.

This clonotype was detected ten times or more. The J gene is TRBJ2-3, the V gene TRBV7-2; D not resolved. The CDR3 contains 13 residues. Trimming pared 3 bases from V and 6 bases from J, leaving 10 bases between. CDR1 SGHTA and CDR2 FQGNSA come from the germline V gene. In DNA, the CDR3 is TGTGCCAGCAGCTTTCAGGTACTCGATACGCAGTATTTT. It codes for CASSFQVLDTQYF.

This clonotype was seen at least ten times. The chain joins TRBV6-1 to TRBJ2-4; 12 bases align to TRBD1. CDR1 is MNHNS, CDR2 SASEGT, per germline. The J segment lost 3 bases and the V segment lost 6 bases, leaving 6 bases of the junction unmatched. This CDR3 spans 16 amino acids. The CDR3 reads CASSQGQGAFKNIQYF. The CDR3 region has the DNA TGTGCCAGCAGCCAGGGACAGGGGGCTTTCAAAAACATTCAGTACTTC.

Regarding this clonotype: An end of the junction does not agree with germline; a read error may underlie this. The CDR3 bases are TGTACCAGCAGTTGGGACTCTGGGGCCAACGTCCTGACTTTC. Protein product: CTSSWDSGANVLTF. The V gene is TRBV27, the J gene TRBJ2-6; D gene uncertain. The CDR3 contains 14 residues. Germline CDR1 is MNHEY and CDR2 is SMNVEV (reference sequence). The whole variable domain, remainder taken from reference TRBV27 and TRBJ2-6, is EAQVTQNPRYLITVTGKKLTVTCSQNMNHEYMSWYRQDPGLGLRQIYYSMNVEVTDKGDVPEGYKVSRKEKRNFPLILESPSPNQTSLYFCTSSWDSGANVLTFGAGSRLTVL.

This clonotype was seen a few times. The chain links TRBV12-3 or TRBV12-4 to TRBJ2-7; no clear D. This CDR3 has 13 residues. V lost 3 bases to trimming and J lost 1 base, with 7 bases between them. CDR3 bases: TGTGCCAGCAGTTTCAAAACATCCTACGAGCAGTACTTC. Its protein product is CASSFKTSYEQYF.

There are many counts of this clonotype. The V gene is TRBV12-3 or TRBV12-4, the J gene TRBJ2-2; the D gene is possibly TRBD1 (6 bases). The CDR3 has 14 residues. Trimming removed 2 bases at V and 10 bases at J, with 14 bases between. The CDR3 protein is CASSLWPEGEELFF. CDR3 DNA: TGTGCCAGCAGTTTATGGCCCGAGGGGGAGGAGCTGTTTTTT.

This chain connects TRBV7-9 to TRBJ1-2; 7 bases match TRBD1. The V and J ends lost 3 bases and 6 bases, in that order; junction bases with no gene match: 7. CDR1 is SEHNR and CDR2 is FQNEAQ in the germline V gene (reference sequence). The CDR3 runs to 14 residues. CDR3 DNA sequence: TGTGCCAGCAGCTTCGAGGGGGCGCGGAATGGCTACACCTTC. It yields the protein CASSFEGARNGYTF.

This clonotype was picked up many times. This chain connects TRBV27 to TRBJ1-2; 7 bases are shared with TRBD1. This CDR3 has 14 residues. V shed 6 bases and J 0 bases; nucleotides not matched to a gene: 4. Germline values: CDR1 MNHEY, CDR2 SMNVEV (reference sequence). The CDR3, as DNA: TGTGCCAGCAGGACAGGGAACTCTAACTATGGCTACACCTTC. This sequence encodes CASRTGNSNYGYTF.

This clonotype was observed many times. This sequence joins TRBV5-1 and TRBJ2-1; D uncertain. The V gene lost 0 bases and the J gene lost 10 bases, with 8 bases spanning the gap. The CDR3 length is 12 residues. The germline V gene encodes CDR1 SGHRS and CDR2 YFSETQ. CDR3 coding DNA: TGCGCCAGCAGCTTGGAGACACCCGAGCAGTTCTTC. Translated, it gives CASSLETPEQFF.

In its sample, this clonotype was seen a few times. The chain links TRBV24-1 to TRBJ2-2; no clear D gene. The CDR3 extends over 15 amino acids. V was cut by 3 bases and J by 6 bases, with 13 bases left in between. Germline loops: CDR1 KGHDR, CDR2 SFDVKD. The CDR3 region is CATSDVGVSAGELFF. CDR3 DNA: TGTGCCACCAGTGATGTTGGGGTCTCCGCCGGGGAGCTGTTTTTT.

This clonotype was seen ten or more times. CDR3 bases: TGTGCCAGCAGTTTCTATAGGCGGCCCTCCACCGGGGAGCTGTTTTTT. Protein product: CASSFYRRPSTGELFF. The chain uses TRBV12-3 or TRBV12-4 and TRBJ2-2; D gene ambiguous. CDR3 length: 16 residues. V was shortened by 3 bases and J by 4 bases, with 15 bases between the two germline ends.

This clonotype came up a few times. The chain combines TRBV6-5 with TRBJ1-5, with 10 bases matching TRBD1. The CDR3 sequence is 15 residues long. Germline CDR1 and CDR2: MNHEY and SVGAGI. Germline trimming cut 4 bases from V and 5 bases from J; bases unmatched to any gene: 5. The CDR3 region is CASSFTGTGDQPQHF. The CDR3 DNA reads as TGTGCCAGCAGTTTTACCGGGACAGGGGATCAGCCCCAGCATTTT.

This clonotype was observed many times. This chain connects TRBV12-3 or TRBV12-4 to TRBJ2-7; TRBD1 agrees at 7 bases. This CDR3 has 14 residues. Trimming took 6 bases from V and 3 from J; bases not matched to a gene: 8. The CDR3 nucleotides read TGTGCCAGCAGCGTAAAGGGACAGCGCTACGAGCAGTACTTC. Translated: CASSVKGQRYEQYF.

This clonotype was counted a few times. The chain has TRBV11-2 and TRBJ2-5; 7 positions agree with TRBD1. The ends lost 3 bases at V and 5 bases at J; junction bases unmatched: 6. Germline-derived CDR1 and CDR2 are SGHAT and FQNNGV. The CDR3 is 14 amino acids. CDR3 protein: CASSFKGGEETQYF. The CDR3 nucleotides read TGTGCCAGCAGCTTTAAAGGGGGCGAGGAGACCCAGTACTTC.

This clonotype has at least ten counts. V is TRBV5-4 and J is TRBJ2-1; possibly TRBD1 for D (6 bases). The CDR3 covers 20 residues. The ends were cut back, 3 bases at V and 0 bases at J, with 25 bases in the middle. CDR1 is SGHNT, CDR2 YYREEE, per germline (reference sequence). CDR3 sequence: CASSSPRQGIVTSSYNEQFF. The CDR3 nucleotides are TGTGCCAGCAGCTCACCCAGGCAGGGGATCGTGACGAGCTCCTACAATGAGCAGTTCTTC.

This clonotype came up many times. CDR3 region: CASSLWGGRPYEQYF. For the CDR3, the DNA is TGTGCCAGCAGTTTATGGGGCGGGAGGCCTTACGAGCAGTACTTC. V is TRBV27 and J is TRBJ2-7, with 8 bases matching TRBD2. Germline CDR1 and CDR2: MNHEY and SMNVEV (reference sequence). This CDR3 is 15 amino acids long. The V and J ends lost 1 base and 4 bases, in that order; junction bases with no gene match: 6.

This clonotype was observed a handful of times. The chain recombines TRBV15 with TRBJ1-6; no firm D call. This CDR3 has 14 amino acids. CDR1 is LNHNV and CDR2 is YYDKDF in the germline V gene (reference sequence). Deletions cut 3 bases from V and 5 bases from J, with 8 bases between. CDR3 amino acids: CATSRIRDNSPLHF. For the CDR3, the DNA is TGTGCCACCAGCAGGATCCGAGATAATTCACCCCTCCACTTT. Complete variable domain (other parts from reference TRBV15 and TRBJ1-6): DAMVIQNPRYQVTQFGKPVTLSCSQTLNHNVMYWYQQKSSQAPKLLFHYYDKDFNNEADTPDNFQSRRPNTSFCFLDIRSPGLGDTAMYLCATSRIRDNSPLHFGNGTRLTVT.

This clonotype occurred many times. This chain uses TRBV11-2 with TRBJ2-1, with 7 bases matching TRBD2. The CDR3 length is 13 residues. With V trimmed by 4 bases and J by 7 bases, 4 bases remained unmatched. Germline CDR1 reads SGHAT; CDR2 reads FQNNGV. CDR3 coding DNA: TGTGCCAGCAGCTGGGGGGGTAATAATGAGCAGTTCTTC. Its translation: CASSWGGNNEQFF.

This clonotype was seen more than once but under ten times. The chain employs TRBV6-2 or TRBV6-3 and TRBJ2-1, with unresolved D. Germline CDR1 MNHEY, CDR2 SVGEGT. V shed 5 bases and J shed 6 bases, with 17 bases lying between them. The CDR3 runs 15 residues. In nucleotides, the CDR3 is TGTGCCAGCAGTAGAGACCCATACTATCCCAATGAGCAGTTCTTC. This sequence encodes CASSRDPYYPNEQFF.

This clonotype was detected many times. The V gene is TRBV7-9, the J gene TRBJ2-3; TRBD1 matches at 8 bases. The CDR3 is 16 amino acids. V gave up 5 bases and J gave up 0 bases; unmatched junction bases: 7. The germline V gene encodes CDR1 SEHNR and CDR2 FQNEAQ (reference sequence). The CDR3 loop reads CASSTTGTGSTDTQYF. CDR3 bases: TGTGCCAGCAGCACAACCGGGACAGGTAGCACAGATACGCAGTATTTT. Full variable domain (rest looked up from reference TRBV7-9 and TRBJ2-3): DTGVSQNPRHKITKRGQNVTFRCDPISEHNRLYWYRQTLGQGPEFLTYFQNEAQLEKSRLLSDRFSAERPKGSFSTLEIQRTEQGDSAMYLCASSTTGTGSTDTQYFGPGTRLTVL.

The chain couples TRBV9 to TRBJ2-2, with D perhaps matching TRBD2 (7 bases). The germline CDR1 and CDR2 sequences are SGDLS and YYNGEE. Trimming stripped 7 bases from V and 5 bases from J, with 18 bases between. CDR3 length: 15 residues. This chain's CDR3 is CASQRGGGSTGELFF. The CDR3 bases are TGTGCCAGCCAGAGAGGGGGAGGGAGTACCGGGGAGCTGTTTTTT.

This clonotype was counted many times. The chain joins TRBV7-9 to TRBJ2-5; D remains unclear. CDR1 is SEHNR and CDR2 is FQNEAQ in the germline V gene (reference sequence). Trimming cost V 0 bases and J 6 bases, with 14 bases left between them. CDR3 length equals 15 residues. CDR3 DNA sequence: TGTGCCAGCAGCTTAGCTGTTTCTGGTGGGCAGACCCAGTACTTC. Protein sequence: CASSLAVSGGQTQYF.

This clonotype was observed many times. The chain is built from TRBV28 and TRBJ2-7, with D perhaps matching TRBD1 (6 bases). The V gene lost 4 bases and the J gene lost 7 bases, with 14 bases spanning the gap. The germline V gene has CDR1 MDHEN and CDR2 SYDVKM. The CDR3 consists of 13 residues. The CDR3 DNA reads as TGTGCCAGCAGTTCACAGGGTTTGGGGGAGCAGTACTTC. It yields the protein CASSSQGLGEQYF.

This clonotype was seen many times. The chain links TRBV9 to TRBJ2-1; TRBD1 is a possible D gene (6 bases). The CDR3 sequence is 13 residues long. V was shortened by 2 bases and J by 10 bases, with 13 bases between the two germline ends. The germline V gene encodes CDR1 SGDLS and CDR2 YYNGEE. CDR3 coding DNA: TGTGCCAGCAGCGTCGGTACCGGGACAGAGCAGTTCTTC. Amino acids: CASSVGTGTEQFF.